This T cell receptor (beta chain) derives from a study of T cell clonotyping in hematopoietic cell transplantation. Profiling relied on immunoSEQ multiplex PCR, and the TCRdb table lists in-frame clones only, not all of them. This sample has 15,000 to 20,000 clones; around 77% occur once, and the top ten carry 15% to 20%. V lost 7 bases, J lost 8 bases, and 17 bases lay in between. This CDR3 is 14 amino acids long. Looked up from germline, CDR1 is SEHNR and CDR2 is FQNEAQ (reference sequence). Time point denoted: recipient sample about 28 days before transplant, after cytoreduction. This specimen consisted of peripheral blood mononuclear cells, obtained before stem cell transplant. The J gene is TRBJ2-2, the V gene TRBV7-9, with a weak D call TRBD1 (6 bases). The origin of this receptor is a man in his sixties with acute myeloid leukemia. Some clones in this sample may be carry-over from other donors' samples. The CDR3 loop is CASNGGVMTGELFF. CDR3 DNA: TGTGCCAGCAATGGGGGCGTAATGACTGGGGAGCTGTTTTTT.